This T cell receptor (beta chain) is from a study of blood T cell repertoires in COVID-19. Study details: The United States, Italy and Spain supplied acute and convalescent COVID-19 samples.

The CDR3 length is 16 residues. The germline V gene has CDR1 SGHVS and CDR2 FNYEAQ. J was trimmed by 4 bases and V by 5 bases; bases with no gene match: 9. Clones were sequenced by immunoSEQ multiplex PCR, and TCRdb holds only the in-frame ones, with some missing. The table records 75,000 to 100,000 clones, around 87% of them present only once. The TCR sequence derives from a woman older than 75 with acute or convalescent COVID-19. This sequence joins TRBV7-6 and TRBJ2-7; TRBD2 aligns across 12 bases. Sequencing input: peripheral blood. CDR3 nucleotide sequence: TGTGCCAGCAGCCCAACGACTAGCGGGAGAGGATACGAGCAGTACTTC. Translation: CASSPTTSGRGYEQYF.